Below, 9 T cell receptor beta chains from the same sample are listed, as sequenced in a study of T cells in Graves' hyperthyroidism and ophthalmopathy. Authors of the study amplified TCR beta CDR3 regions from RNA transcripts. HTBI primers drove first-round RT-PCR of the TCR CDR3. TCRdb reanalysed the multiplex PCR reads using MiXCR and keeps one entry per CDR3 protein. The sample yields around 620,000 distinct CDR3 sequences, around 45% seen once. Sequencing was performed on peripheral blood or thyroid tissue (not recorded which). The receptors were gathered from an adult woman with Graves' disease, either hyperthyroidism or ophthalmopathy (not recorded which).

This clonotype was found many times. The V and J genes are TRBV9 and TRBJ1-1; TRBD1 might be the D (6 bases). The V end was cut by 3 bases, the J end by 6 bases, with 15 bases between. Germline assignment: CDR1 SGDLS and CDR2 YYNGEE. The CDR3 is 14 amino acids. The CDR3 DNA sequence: TGTGCCAGCAGCGAGGGCGGGGGGCGTGCTGAAGCTTTCTTT. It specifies CASSEGGGRAEAFF.

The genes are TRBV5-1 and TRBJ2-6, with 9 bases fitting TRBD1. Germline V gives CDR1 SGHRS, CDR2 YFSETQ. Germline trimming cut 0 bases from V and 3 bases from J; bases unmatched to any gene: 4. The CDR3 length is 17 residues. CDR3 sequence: CASSLEGTGLGANVLTF. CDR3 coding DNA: TGCGCCAGCAGCTTGGAGGGGACAGGGCTTGGGGCCAACGTCCTGACTTTC.

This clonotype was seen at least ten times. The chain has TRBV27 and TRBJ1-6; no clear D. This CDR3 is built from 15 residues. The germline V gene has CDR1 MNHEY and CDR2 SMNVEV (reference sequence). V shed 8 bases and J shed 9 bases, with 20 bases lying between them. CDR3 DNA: TGTGCCAGCCGGATGTGGTTTCCGCGGGGTTCACCCCTCCACTTT. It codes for CASRMWFPRGSPLHF.

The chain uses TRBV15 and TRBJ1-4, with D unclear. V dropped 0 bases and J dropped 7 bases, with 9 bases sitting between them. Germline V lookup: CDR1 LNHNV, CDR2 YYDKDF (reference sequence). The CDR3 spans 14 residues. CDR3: CATSRDLVSEKLFF. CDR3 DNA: TGTGCCACCAGCAGAGATCTAGTATCTGAAAAACTGTTTTTT.

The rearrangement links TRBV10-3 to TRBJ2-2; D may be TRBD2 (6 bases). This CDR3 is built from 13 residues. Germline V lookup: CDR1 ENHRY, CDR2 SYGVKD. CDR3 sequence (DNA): TGTGCTGGACGGGACTCCGACACCGGGGAGCTGTTTTTT. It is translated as CAGRDSDTGELFF.

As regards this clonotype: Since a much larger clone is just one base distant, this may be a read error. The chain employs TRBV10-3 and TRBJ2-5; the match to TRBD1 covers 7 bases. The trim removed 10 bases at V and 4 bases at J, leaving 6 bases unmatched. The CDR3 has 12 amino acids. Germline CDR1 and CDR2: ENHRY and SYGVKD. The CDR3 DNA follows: TGTGCCAGCAGGAGACAGGGAGAGACCCAGTACTTC. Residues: CASRRQGETQYF.

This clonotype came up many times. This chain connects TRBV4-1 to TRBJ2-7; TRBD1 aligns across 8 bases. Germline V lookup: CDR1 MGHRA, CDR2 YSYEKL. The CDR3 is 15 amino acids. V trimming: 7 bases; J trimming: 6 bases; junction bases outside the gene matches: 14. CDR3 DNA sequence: TGCGCCAGCAATGCAGGACAGGGCTCCCTTTTCGAGCAGTACTTC. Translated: CASNAGQGSLFEQYF.

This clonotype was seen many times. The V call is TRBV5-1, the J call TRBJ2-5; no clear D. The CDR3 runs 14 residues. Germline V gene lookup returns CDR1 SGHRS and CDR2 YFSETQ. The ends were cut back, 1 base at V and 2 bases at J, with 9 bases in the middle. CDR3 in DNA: TGCGCCAGCAGCTTGATCAGCGAACAAGAGACCCAGTACTTC. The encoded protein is CASSLISEQETQYF.

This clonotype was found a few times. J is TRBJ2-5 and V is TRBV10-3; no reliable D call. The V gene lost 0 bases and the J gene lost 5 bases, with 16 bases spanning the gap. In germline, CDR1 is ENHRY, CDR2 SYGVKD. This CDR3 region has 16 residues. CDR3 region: CAISESAATLRETQYF. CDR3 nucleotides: TGTGCCATCAGTGAGTCTGCAGCTACACTGAGGGAGACCCAGTACTTC.